The 7 T cell receptor beta chains below come from one sample, sequenced in a study of cytomegalovirus exposure and HLA in healthy donors. Both 60 Vbeta primers and 13 Jbeta primers went into the PCR. Generated by immunoSEQ multiplex PCR, the TCRdb table keeps only in-frame clones and is missing some. The sample yields tens of thousands of clones, roughly 60% seen once. Sequenced input: PBMCs. The receptor source for this set is a human donor in good health.

In this sample, this clone is medium-sized (0.01 to 0.1%). The chain has TRBV27 and TRBJ2-7; the match to TRBD2 covers 9 bases. Trimming took 3 bases from V and 4 from J; bases not matched to a gene: 7. CDR1 MNHEY and CDR2 SMNVEV come from the germline V gene (reference sequence). The CDR3 sequence is 15 residues long. The CDR3 nucleotides are TGTGCCAGCAGTTTTCGACTAGCGGTAATATACGAGCAGTACTTC. This translates into CASSFRLAVIYEQYF.

V gene TRBV5-8 combines with J gene TRBJ2-5; D gene unclear. The J call is uncertain, as TRBJ2-7 better fits the DNA end. There are 11 residues in the CDR3. From germline, CDR1 is SGHTS and CDR2 YDEGEE. CDR3 nucleotides: TGTGCCAGCAGCTTCTCCTACGAGCAGTACTTC. It specifies CASSFSYEQYF.

The chain uses TRBV19 and TRBJ2-3; TRBD2 agrees at 7 bases. Germline values: CDR1 LNHDA, CDR2 SQIVND (reference sequence). Unmatched junction bases numbered 2, after V lost 6 bases and J lost 2 bases. This CDR3 spans 13 amino acids. The DNA of the CDR3 is TGTGCCAGTAGAGCGGGGTCCACAGATACGCAGTATTTT. It codes for CASRAGSTDTQYF.

This clone was seen only a few times. The chain is built from TRBV7-3 and TRBJ2-5, with TRBD2 matching 8 bases. In germline, CDR1 is SGHTA, CDR2 FQGTGA. The CDR3 runs to 13 residues. Losses at the gene ends were 2 bases for V and 4 bases for J; bases not matched to a gene: 0. The CDR3 region has the DNA TGTGCCAGCAGCTTACGGGAGGGAGAGACCCAGTACTTC. The encoded protein is CASSLREGETQYF. The entire variable domain, with the rest obtained from reference TRBV7-3 and TRBJ2-5, is as follows: GAGVSQTPSNKVTEKGKYVELRCDPISGHTALYWYRQSLGQGPEFLIYFQGTGAADDSGLPNDRFFAVRPEGSVSTLKIQRTERGDSAVYLCASSLREGETQYFGPGTRLLVL.

The chain links TRBV7-2 to TRBJ2-7; no definite D call. Trimming removed 5 bases from V and 6 bases from J, with 14 bases in between. Germline V CDR1 and CDR2: SGHTA, FQGNSA. This CDR3 spans 13 amino acids. The CDR3 bases are TGTGCCAGCAGCGGCAACGTGGCAATCGAGCAGTACTTC. It yields the protein CASSGNVAIEQYF.

The V gene is TRBV5-1, the J gene TRBJ1-1; D is undetermined. The CDR3 covers 14 residues. Trimming pared 4 bases from V and 1 base from J, leaving 11 bases between. In germline, CDR1 is SGHRS, CDR2 YFSETQ. CDR3 sequence reads: CASSRLTANTEAFF. The CDR3 DNA sequence: TGCGCCAGCAGCCGTCTTACAGCGAACACTGAAGCTTTCTTT.

The chain is built from TRBV5-5 and TRBJ1-1; no reliable D call. The CDR3 is 15 residues long. Trimming left V 1 base short and J 1 base short, with 11 bases between. Germline CDR1 SGHKS, CDR2 YYEKEE (reference sequence). The CDR3 nucleotides are TGTGCCAGCAGCTTGATTTTGTCGGGGAACACTGAAGCTTTCTTT. This sequence encodes CASSLILSGNTEAFF.